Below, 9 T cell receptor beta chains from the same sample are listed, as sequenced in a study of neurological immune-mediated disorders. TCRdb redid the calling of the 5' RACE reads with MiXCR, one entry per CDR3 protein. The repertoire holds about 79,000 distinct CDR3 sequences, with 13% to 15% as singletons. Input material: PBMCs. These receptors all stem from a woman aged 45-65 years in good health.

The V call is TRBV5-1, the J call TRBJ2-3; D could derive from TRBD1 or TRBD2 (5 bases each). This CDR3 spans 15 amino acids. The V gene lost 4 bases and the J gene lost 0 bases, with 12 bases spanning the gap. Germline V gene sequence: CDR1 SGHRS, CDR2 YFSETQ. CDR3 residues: CASSPTGPSTDTQYF. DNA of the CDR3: TGCGCCAGCAGCCCAACGGGACCAAGCACAGATACGCAGTATTTT.

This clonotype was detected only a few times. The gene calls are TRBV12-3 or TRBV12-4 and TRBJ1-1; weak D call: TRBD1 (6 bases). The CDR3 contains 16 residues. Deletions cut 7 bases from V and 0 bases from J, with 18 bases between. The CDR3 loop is CASISAEGGVNTEAFF. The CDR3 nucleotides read TGTGCCAGCATCTCCGCAGAGGGGGGCGTGAACACTGAAGCTTTCTTT.

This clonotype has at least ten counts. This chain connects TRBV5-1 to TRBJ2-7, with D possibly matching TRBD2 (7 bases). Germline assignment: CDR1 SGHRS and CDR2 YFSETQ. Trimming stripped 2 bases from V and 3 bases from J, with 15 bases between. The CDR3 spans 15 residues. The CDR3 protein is CASSFGGRGIYEQYF. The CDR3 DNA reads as TGCGCCAGCAGCTTCGGGGGGAGGGGGATCTACGAGCAGTACTTC.

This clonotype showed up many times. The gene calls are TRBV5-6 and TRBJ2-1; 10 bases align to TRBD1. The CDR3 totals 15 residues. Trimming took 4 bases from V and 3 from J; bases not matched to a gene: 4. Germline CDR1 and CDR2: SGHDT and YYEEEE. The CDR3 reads CASSPGTGDYNEQFF. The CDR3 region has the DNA TGTGCCAGCAGCCCCGGGACAGGGGACTACAATGAGCAGTTCTTC.

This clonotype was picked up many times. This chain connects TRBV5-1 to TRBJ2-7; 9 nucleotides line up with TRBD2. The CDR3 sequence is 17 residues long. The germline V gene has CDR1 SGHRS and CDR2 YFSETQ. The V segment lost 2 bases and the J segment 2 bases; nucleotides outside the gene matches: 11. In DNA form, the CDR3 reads TGCGCCAGCAGCTTCGGTCTAGCGGGACCTAACCCCTACGAGCAGTACTTC. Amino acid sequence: CASSFGLAGPNPYEQYF.

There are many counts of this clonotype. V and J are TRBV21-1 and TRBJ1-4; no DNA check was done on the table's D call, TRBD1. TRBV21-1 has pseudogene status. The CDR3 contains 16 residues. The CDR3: CASRQPSGQGDEKLFF. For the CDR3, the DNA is TGTGCCAGTCGTCAACCCTCGGGACAGGGTGATGAAAAACTGTTTTTT.

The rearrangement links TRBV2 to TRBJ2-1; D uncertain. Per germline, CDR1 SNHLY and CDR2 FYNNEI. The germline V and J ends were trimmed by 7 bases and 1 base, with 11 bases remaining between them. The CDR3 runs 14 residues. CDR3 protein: CASTRQISYNEQFF. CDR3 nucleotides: TGTGCCAGCACGAGGCAAATTTCCTACAATGAGCAGTTCTTC.

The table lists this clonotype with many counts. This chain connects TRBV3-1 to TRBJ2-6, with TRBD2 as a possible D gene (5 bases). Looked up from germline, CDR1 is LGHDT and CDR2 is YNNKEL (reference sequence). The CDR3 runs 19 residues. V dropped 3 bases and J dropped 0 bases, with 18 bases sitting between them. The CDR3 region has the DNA TGTGCCAGCAGCCATGGGGATGGACGGGGATACTCTGGGGCCAACGTCCTGACTTTC. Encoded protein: CASSHGDGRGYSGANVLTF.

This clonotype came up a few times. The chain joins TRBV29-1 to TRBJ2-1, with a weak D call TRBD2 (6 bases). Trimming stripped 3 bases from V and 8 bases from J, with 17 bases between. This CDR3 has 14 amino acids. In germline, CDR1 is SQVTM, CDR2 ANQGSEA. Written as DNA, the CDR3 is TGCAGCGTTGACGGGGCAGGAGGGCGTTATGAGCAGTTCTTC. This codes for CSVDGAGGRYEQFF.